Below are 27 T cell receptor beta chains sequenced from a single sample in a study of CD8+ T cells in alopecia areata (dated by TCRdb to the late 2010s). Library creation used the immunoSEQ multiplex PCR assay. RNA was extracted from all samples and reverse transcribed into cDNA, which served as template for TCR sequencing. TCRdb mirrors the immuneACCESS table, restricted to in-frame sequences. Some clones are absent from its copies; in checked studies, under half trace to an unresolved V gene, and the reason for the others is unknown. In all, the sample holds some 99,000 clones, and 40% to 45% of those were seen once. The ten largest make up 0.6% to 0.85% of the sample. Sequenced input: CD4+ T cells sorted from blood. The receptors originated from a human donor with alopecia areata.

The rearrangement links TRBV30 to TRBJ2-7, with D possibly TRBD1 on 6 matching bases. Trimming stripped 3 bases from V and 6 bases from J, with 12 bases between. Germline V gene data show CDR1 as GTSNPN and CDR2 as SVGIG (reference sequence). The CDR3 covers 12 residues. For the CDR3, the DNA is TGTGCCTGGAGCGCCCAGGGGAGCGAGCAGTACTTC. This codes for CAWSAQGSEQYF.

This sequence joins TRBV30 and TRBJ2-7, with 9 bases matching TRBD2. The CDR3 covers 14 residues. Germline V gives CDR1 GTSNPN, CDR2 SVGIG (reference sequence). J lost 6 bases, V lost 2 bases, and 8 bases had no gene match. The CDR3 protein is CAWSKLAGSGEQYF. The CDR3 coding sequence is TGTGCCTGGAGTAAGCTAGCGGGAAGTGGCGAGCAGTACTTC.

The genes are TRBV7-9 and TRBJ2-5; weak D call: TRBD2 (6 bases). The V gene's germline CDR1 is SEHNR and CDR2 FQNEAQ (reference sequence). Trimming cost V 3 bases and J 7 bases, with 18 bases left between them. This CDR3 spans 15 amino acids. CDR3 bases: TGTGCCAGCAGCTTTTATTCAGTCCTCGGGGGGACCCAGTACTTC. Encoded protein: CASSFYSVLGGTQYF.

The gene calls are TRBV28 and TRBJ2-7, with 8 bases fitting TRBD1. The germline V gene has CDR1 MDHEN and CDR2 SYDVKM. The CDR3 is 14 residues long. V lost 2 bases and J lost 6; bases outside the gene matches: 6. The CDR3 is CASSLPRQGFEQYF. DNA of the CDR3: TGTGCCAGCAGTTTACCCCGACAGGGGTTCGAGCAGTACTTC.

DNA of the CDR3: TGTGCCAGCTCATTCAACCTCCACGATGAAAAACTGTTTTTT. Translation gives CASSFNLHDEKLFF. The rearrangement links TRBV18 to TRBJ1-4; unclear D gene. The V gene's germline CDR1 is KGHSH and CDR2 LQKENI. The CDR3 is 14 residues long. V shed 5 bases and J shed 6 bases, with 13 bases lying between them.

The CDR3 loop is CAISEGGIGSNQPQHF. For the CDR3, the DNA is TGTGCCATCAGTGAAGGAGGGATTGGCAGCAATCAGCCCCAGCATTTT. The V gene is TRBV10-3, the J gene TRBJ1-5, with D unclear. The germline CDR1 and CDR2 sequences are ENHRY and SYGVKD. The CDR3 covers 16 residues. V shed 3 bases and J shed 1 base, with 13 bases lying between them.

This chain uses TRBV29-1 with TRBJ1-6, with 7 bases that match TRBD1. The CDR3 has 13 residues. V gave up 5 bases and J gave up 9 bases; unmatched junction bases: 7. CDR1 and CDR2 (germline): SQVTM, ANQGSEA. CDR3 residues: CSVQDRRSSPLHF. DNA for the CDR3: TGCAGCGTTCAGGACAGGAGGAGTTCACCCCTCCACTTT.

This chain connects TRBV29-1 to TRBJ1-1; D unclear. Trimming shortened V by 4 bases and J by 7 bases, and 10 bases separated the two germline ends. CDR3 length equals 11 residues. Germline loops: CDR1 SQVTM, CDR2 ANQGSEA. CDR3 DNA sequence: TGCAGCGTTGCAGAGCCGTATGAAGCTTTCTTT. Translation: CSVAEPYEAFF.

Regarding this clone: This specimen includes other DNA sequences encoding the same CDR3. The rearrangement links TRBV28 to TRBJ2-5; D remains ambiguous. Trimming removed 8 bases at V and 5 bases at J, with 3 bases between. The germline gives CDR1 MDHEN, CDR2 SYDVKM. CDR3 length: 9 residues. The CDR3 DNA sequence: TGTGCCAGCGGTGAGACCCAGTACTTC. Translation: CASGETQYF.

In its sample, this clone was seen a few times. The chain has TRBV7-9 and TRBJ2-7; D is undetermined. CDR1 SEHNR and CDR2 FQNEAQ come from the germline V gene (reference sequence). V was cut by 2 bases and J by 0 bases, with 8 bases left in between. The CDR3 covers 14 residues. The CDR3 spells CASSLSASSYEQYF. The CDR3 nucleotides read TGTGCCAGCAGCTTAAGCGCGAGCTCCTACGAGCAGTACTTC. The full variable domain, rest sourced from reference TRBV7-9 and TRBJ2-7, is DTGVSQNPRHKITKRGQNVTFRCDPISEHNRLYWYRQTLGQGPEFLTYFQNEAQLEKSRLLSDRFSAERPKGSFSTLEIQRTEQGDSAMYLCASSLSASSYEQYFGPGTRLTVT.

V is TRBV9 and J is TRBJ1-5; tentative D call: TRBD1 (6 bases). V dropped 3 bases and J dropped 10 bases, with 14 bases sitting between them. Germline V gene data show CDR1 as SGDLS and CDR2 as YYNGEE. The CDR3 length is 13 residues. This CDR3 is CASSEIETGPQHF. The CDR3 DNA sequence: TGTGCCAGCAGCGAAATCGAGACAGGACCCCAGCATTTT.

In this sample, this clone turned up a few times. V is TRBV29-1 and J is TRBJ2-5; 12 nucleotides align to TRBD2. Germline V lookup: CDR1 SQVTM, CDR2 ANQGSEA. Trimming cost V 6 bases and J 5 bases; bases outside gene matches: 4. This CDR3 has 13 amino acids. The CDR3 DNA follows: TGCAGCGTACCGGGACTAGCGGGCGAGACCCAGTACTTC. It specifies CSVPGLAGETQYF. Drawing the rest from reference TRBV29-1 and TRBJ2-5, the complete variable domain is SAVISQKPSRDICQRGTSLTIQCQVDSQVTMMFWYRQQPGQSLTLIATANQGSEATYESGFVIDKFPISRPNLTFSTLTVSNMSPEDSSIYLCSVPGLAGETQYFGPGTRLLVL.

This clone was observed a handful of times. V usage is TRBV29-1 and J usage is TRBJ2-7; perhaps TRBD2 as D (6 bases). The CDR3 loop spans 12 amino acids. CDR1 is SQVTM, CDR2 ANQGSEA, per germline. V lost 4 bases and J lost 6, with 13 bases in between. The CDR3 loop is CSVAPDYREQYF. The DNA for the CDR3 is TGCAGCGTTGCCCCGGACTACCGCGAGCAGTACTTC.

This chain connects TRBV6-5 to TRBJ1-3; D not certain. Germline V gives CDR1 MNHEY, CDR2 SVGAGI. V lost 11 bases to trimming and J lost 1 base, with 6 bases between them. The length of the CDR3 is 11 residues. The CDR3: CASLSGNTIYF. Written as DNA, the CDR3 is TGTGCCTCCTTATCTGGAAACACCATATATTTT.

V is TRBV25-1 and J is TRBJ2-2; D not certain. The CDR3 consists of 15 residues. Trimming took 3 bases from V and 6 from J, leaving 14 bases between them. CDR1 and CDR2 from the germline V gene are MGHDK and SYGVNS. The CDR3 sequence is CASSDAARSAGELFF. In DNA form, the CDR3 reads TGTGCCAGCAGTGACGCTGCCCGGTCTGCCGGGGAGCTGTTTTTT.

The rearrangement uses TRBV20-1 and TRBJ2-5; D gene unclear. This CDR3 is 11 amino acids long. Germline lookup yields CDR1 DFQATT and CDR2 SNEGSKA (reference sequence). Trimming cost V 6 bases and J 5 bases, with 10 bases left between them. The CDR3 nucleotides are TGCAGTGCATTCCTAAAGGAGACCCAGTACTTC. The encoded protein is CSAFLKETQYF.

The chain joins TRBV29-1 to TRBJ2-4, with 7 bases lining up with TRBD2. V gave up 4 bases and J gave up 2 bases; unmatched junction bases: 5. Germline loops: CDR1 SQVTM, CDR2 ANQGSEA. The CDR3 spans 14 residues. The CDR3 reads CSVGGGNSKNIQYF. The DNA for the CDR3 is TGCAGCGTTGGCGGGGGAAATTCCAAAAACATTCAGTACTTC. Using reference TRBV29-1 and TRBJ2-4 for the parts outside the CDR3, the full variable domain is SAVISQKPSRDICQRGTSLTIQCQVDSQVTMMFWYRQQPGQSLTLIATANQGSEATYESGFVIDKFPISRPNLTFSTLTVSNMSPEDSSIYLCSVGGGNSKNIQYFGAGTRLSVL.

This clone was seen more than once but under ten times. CDR3 sequence: CSARTSGSGEQFF. The DNA of the CDR3 is TGCAGCGCCCGGACTAGCGGCTCAGGGGAGCAGTTCTTC. V is TRBV29-1 and J is TRBJ2-1; TRBD2 agrees at 10 bases. Germline CDR1 reads SQVTM; CDR2 reads ANQGSEA. The ends lost 7 bases at V and 10 bases at J; junction bases unmatched: 10. The CDR3 covers 13 residues.

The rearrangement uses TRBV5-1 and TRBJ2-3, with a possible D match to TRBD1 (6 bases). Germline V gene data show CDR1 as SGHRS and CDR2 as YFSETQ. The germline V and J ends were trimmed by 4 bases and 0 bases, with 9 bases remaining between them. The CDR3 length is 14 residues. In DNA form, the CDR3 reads TGCGCCAGCAGCGGGGACATAAGCACAGATACGCAGTATTTT. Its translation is CASSGDISTDTQYF.

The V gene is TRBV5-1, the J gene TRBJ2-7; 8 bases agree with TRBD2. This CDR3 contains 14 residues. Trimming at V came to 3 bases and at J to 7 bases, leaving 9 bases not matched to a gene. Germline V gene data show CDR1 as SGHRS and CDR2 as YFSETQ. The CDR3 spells CASSSGLDRREQYF. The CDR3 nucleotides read TGCGCCAGCAGCTCGGGACTAGATCGCCGTGAGCAGTACTTC.

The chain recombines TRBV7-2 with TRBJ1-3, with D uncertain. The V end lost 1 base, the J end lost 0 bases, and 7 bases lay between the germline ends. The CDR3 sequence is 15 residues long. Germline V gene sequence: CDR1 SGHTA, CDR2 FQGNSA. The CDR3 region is CASSLVIGSGNTIYF. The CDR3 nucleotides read TGTGCCAGCAGCTTAGTCATCGGCTCTGGAAACACCATATATTTT.

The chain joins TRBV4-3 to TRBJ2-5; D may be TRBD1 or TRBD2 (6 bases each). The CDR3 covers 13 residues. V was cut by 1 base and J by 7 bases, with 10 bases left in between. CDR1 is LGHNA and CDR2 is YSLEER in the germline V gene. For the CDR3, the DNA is TGCGCCAGCAGCCAAGCGGAGGGGGTGACCCAGTACTTC. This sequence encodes CASSQAEGVTQYF.

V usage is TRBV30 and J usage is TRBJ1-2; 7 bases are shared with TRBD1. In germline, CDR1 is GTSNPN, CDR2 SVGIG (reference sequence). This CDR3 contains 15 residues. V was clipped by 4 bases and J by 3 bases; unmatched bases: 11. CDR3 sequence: CAWMRTRQGDYGYTF. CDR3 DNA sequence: TGTGCCTGGATGAGGACCCGCCAGGGGGACTATGGCTACACCTTC.

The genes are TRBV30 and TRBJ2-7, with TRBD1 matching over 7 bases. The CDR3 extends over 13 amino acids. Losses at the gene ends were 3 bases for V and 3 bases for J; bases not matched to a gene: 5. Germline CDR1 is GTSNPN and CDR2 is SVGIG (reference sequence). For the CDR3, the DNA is TGTGCCTGGAGCCGACAGGGCATCTACGAGCAGTACTTC. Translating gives CAWSRQGIYEQYF.

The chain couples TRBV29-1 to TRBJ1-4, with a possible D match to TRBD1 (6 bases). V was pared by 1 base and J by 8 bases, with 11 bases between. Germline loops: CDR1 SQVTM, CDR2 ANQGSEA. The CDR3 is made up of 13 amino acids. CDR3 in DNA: TGCAGCGTTGAAGCAGGGGCGAGCGAAAAACTGTTTTTT. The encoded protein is CSVEAGASEKLFF.

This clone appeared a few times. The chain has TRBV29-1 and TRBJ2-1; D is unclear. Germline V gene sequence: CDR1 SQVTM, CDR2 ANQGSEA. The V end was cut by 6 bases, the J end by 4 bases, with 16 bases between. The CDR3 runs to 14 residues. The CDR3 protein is CSVPLWSQYNEQFF. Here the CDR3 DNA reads TGCAGCGTGCCGCTCTGGAGTCAGTACAATGAGCAGTTCTTC.

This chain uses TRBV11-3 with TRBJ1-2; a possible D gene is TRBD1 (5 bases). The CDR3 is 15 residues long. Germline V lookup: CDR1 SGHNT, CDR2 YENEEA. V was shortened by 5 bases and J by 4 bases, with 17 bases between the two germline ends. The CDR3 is CASSQGRAHSYGYTF. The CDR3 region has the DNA TGTGCCAGCAGCCAGGGACGGGCACATTCCTATGGCTACACCTTC.